This T cell receptor beta chain was sequenced for a study of tumor and adjacent non-tumor tissue in lung cancer (dated by TCRdb to 2016 to 2018). Looking at the study overall: Patients with adenocarcinoma (about twelve), squamous cell carcinoma (2) and small cell lung cancer (1) were included in the cohort. The approximately 15 patients were aged 31 to 76 years, included 10 men and 5 women, and had TNM stage I to III disease. In total, sequencing yielded some 130 million productive TCRbeta reads, which works out to an average of about 4 million reads per sample. Using bulk TCRbeta repertoires from 15 lung cancer patients, the study set lung tumor tissue side by side with matched distant non-tumor lung tissue. For each patient, one tumor sample and one normal lung sample were taken, giving about 31 paired specimens that underwent TCRbeta CDR3 sequencing.

Overall study outcomes, separate from this receptor: Peripheral blood was not sequenced, so blood TCRbeta repertoires in these lung cancer patients were not examined. The sequencing platform is not named in the methods, and unique molecular identifiers are not mentioned. A significantly larger cumulative share of the repertoire was made up by the top 100 clones in normal lung than in tumor tissue. TCR diversity was significantly higher in younger patients, and higher tumor TCR diversity was associated with shorter overall and disease-free survival. TCR diversity (inverse Simpson) was significantly higher in tumor than in normal lung tissue (approximately 400 vs 170, P = 0.0075, Mann-Whitney U test). Only roughly 16 patients were included in the cohort, and the need for larger samples and more detailed clinical data was noted by the authors.

The germline V gene provides CDR1 LGHNT and CDR2 FRNRAP. The CDR3 has 19 amino acids, counting the end cysteine and phenylalanine. Just the 57-base CDR3 DNA is kept, in frame starting at base 1. Library preparation used multiplex PCR. The sequencer listed for this sample is Illumina HiSeq 2500. TCRbeta libraries were constructed through three rounds of nested PCR with primers (Table S4) according to protocols adapted from ARM-PCR. Before sequencing, PCR products of 200-500 bp were cut from the gel and purified using the QIAquick gel extraction kit. The original methods were these. Trimmomatic was used to clean the reads, FLASH merged the cleaned reads into complete CDR3 sequences, and MiTCR assigned the sequences to V(D)J germline segments. Clonal diversity was computed as the inverse Simpson's index with VDJtools. In-frame sequences lacking a premature stop codon were counted as productive reads. TCRdb reworked the public reads: Q25 trimming with fastp, MiXCR clone assembly, productive beta chains retained. Records with the same CDR3 protein are collapsed into one entry carrying the most frequent genes and DNA. TCRdb's processing, not the study's, gives the V and J calls here. For this sample the table gives roughly 67,000 distinct CDR3 sequences, of which around 80% were detected only once. The ten biggest clones cover 40% to 45% of the sample.

Concerning this clonotype itself: The specificity of this receptor is unknown. A junction boundary mismatches the germline segment, possibly from a read error.

Bulk unsorted tissue served as the source for RNA extraction, and RNA quality was assessed using a NanoDrop ND-1000 and an Agilent 2100. For the normal lung samples, distant non-tumor tissue was collected more than 3 cm away from the tumor edge. Donors were newly diagnosed lung cancer patients admitted for thoracic surgery in China between August and November 2014, without prior chemotherapy. Anyone who had undergone radiotherapy or chemotherapy before, or who had another cancer at the same time, was left out of the study. Pieces of surgical tissue measuring roughly 1-2.1 cm3 were kept in RNAlater solution and stored at -80 degrees C until use.

The TCR sequence derives from a man in his sixties with non-small cell lung cancer. Sequences were obtained from distant non-tumor lung tissue. The chain is assembled from TRBV12-5 and TRBJ1-1, and 10 bases in between align with TRBD1. The bases read TGTGCTAGTGGTTTGGAGAGGTCGGGACAGGGGACCCTGGGCACTGAAACTTTCTTT. This gives the protein CASGLERSGQGTLGTETFF.